A single sample gave rise to the 29 T cell receptor beta chains below, sequenced in a study of T cell changes during pregnancy in multiple sclerosis. TCRdb's table, derived via immunoSEQ multiplex PCR, lists solely in-frame clones and lacks some. The data show over 50,000 clones, approximately 91% seen once. The specimen was CD4+ T cells from peripheral blood mononuclear cells, collected in the third trimester of pregnancy. These receptors were obtained from a female donor with multiple sclerosis, enrolled in a pregnancy study.

The chain joins TRBV6-1 to TRBJ2-1; 7 bases line up with TRBD2. The junction had 15 bases not matched to a gene; V was cut back by 4 bases and J by 9 bases. CDR1 and CDR2 (germline): MNHNS, SASEGT. The CDR3 consists of 16 residues. CDR3 residues: CASSGGLVRRAGEQFF. The CDR3 nucleotides read TGTGCCAGCAGTGGCGGACTAGTACGGCGGGCAGGTGAGCAGTTCTTC.

This chain links TRBV25-1 with TRBJ2-3, with TRBD2 matching over 8 bases. V dropped 0 bases and J dropped 7; count of bases not matched to a gene: 9. This CDR3 comprises 16 residues. Germline V gene lookup returns CDR1 MGHDK and CDR2 SYGVNS. CDR3 sequence reads: CASSEYASGHRYTQYF. CDR3 nucleotide sequence: TGTGCCAGCAGTGAATACGCTAGCGGGCATCGGTATACGCAGTATTTT.

This clone occurred a few times. The gene calls are TRBV5-4 and TRBJ1-1, with 9 bases matching TRBD1. V lost 0 bases, J lost 2 bases, and 5 bases stayed unmatched. Germline assignment: CDR1 SGHNT and CDR2 YYREEE (reference sequence). The length of the CDR3 is 16 residues. For the CDR3, the DNA is TGTGCCAGCAGCTTGGTGACAGGGGGACTCAACACTGAAGCTTTCTTT. Translation: CASSLVTGGLNTEAFF.

The genes are TRBV6-5 and TRBJ2-1; possible D gene TRBD1, 6 bases. This CDR3 contains 12 residues. Germline V lookup: CDR1 MNHEY, CDR2 SVGAGI. Trimming cost V 5 bases and J 7 bases, with 9 bases left between them. For the CDR3, the DNA is TGTGCCAGCAGTCTAACAGGGAATGAGCAGTTCTTC. It is translated as CASSLTGNEQFF.

This rearrangement joins TRBV7-2 to TRBJ1-2; 8 positions agree with TRBD1. The CDR3 has 16 amino acids. The germline V gene encodes CDR1 SGHTA and CDR2 FQGNSA. V dropped 4 bases and J dropped 4; count of bases not matched to a gene: 11. The CDR3 spells CASSSSWDRTSYGYTF. In DNA, the CDR3 is TGTGCCAGCAGCTCCTCGTGGGACAGGACTAGCTATGGCTACACCTTC.

Only a few counts were recorded for this clone. The CDR3 loop reads CASSLVTGVETQYF. CDR3 DNA sequence: TGTGCCAGCAGCTTAGTAACAGGTGTAGAGACCCAGTACTTC. The rearrangement links TRBV7-9 to TRBJ2-5; weak D call: TRBD1 (5 bases). The CDR3 spans 14 residues. In germline, CDR1 is SEHNR, CDR2 FQNEAQ (reference sequence). With 1 base removed from V and 4 bases from J, the gap between germline ends came to 10 bases.

The gene calls are TRBV11-2 and TRBJ1-6; TRBD1 might be the D (5 bases). Germline loops: CDR1 SGHAT, CDR2 FQNNGV. CDR3 size: 18 residues. V dropped 0 bases and J dropped 3 bases, with 15 bases sitting between them. The CDR3 sequence: CASSLDGMGTYYNSPLHF. The CDR3 bases are TGTGCCAGCAGCTTAGATGGGATGGGGACTTACTATAATTCACCCCTCCACTTT. Full variable domain (remainder filled in from reference TRBV11-2 and TRBJ1-6): EAGVAQSPRYKIIEKRQSVAFWCNPISGHATLYWYQQILGQGPKLLIQFQNNGVVDDSQLPKDRFSAERLKGVDSTLKIQPAKLEDSAVYLCASSLDGMGTYYNSPLHFGNGTRLTVT.

In this sample, this clone turned up once. The rearrangement links TRBV9 to TRBJ2-2; 9 bases match TRBD2. The CDR3 runs 15 residues. With V trimmed by 4 bases and J by 2 bases, 3 bases remained unmatched. Germline-derived CDR1 and CDR2 are SGDLS and YYNGEE. The CDR3 loop is CASSRTSVNTGELFF. The CDR3 nucleotides are TGTGCCAGCAGCCGGACTAGCGTCAACACCGGGGAGCTGTTTTTT.

A few counts support this clone. The chain is built from TRBV9 and TRBJ1-1; 7 bases fit TRBD1. With V trimmed by 4 bases and J by 3 bases, 6 bases remained unmatched. The CDR3 extends over 14 amino acids. Per the germline V gene, CDR1 is SGDLS and CDR2 is YYNGEE. The CDR3 protein is CASSSLQGHTEAFF. In DNA, the CDR3 is TGTGCCAGCAGCTCTCTACAGGGGCACACTGAAGCTTTCTTT.

This clone was recorded only once. The genes are TRBV25-1 and TRBJ2-1, with 8 positions matching TRBD1. The CDR3 length is 16 residues. Trimming cost V 5 bases and J 7 bases; bases outside gene matches: 13. Per germline, CDR1 MGHDK and CDR2 SYGVNS. The CDR3 DNA follows: TGTGCCAGCAGTCGAACTCAGGGGGCGCGTATTAATGAGCAGTTCTTC. Amino acids: CASSRTQGARINEQFF.

This clone was picked up a small number of times. The J gene is TRBJ1-2, the V gene TRBV19; perhaps TRBD1 as D (5 bases). Trimming shortened V by 11 bases and J by 6 bases, and 7 bases separated the two germline ends. This CDR3 has 9 amino acids. Germline assignment: CDR1 LNHDA and CDR2 SQIVND (reference sequence). This CDR3 is CASGDGYTF. DNA of the CDR3: TGTGCCTCGGGGGATGGCTACACCTTC. Combining the CDR3 with reference TRBV19 and TRBJ1-2 gives the whole variable domain DGGITQSPKYLFRKEGQNVTLSCEQNLNHDAMYWYRQDPGQGLRLIYYSQIVNDFQKGDIAEGYSVSREKKESFPLTVTSAQKNPTAFYLCASGDGYTFGSGTRLTVV.

The V call is TRBV19, the J call TRBJ2-7, with D unresolved. Per the germline V gene, CDR1 is LNHDA and CDR2 is SQIVND (reference sequence). Trimming took 3 bases from V and 1 from J, leaving 10 bases between them. This CDR3 is built from 14 residues. In DNA, the CDR3 is TGTGCCAGTAGTATTGGTGCGTGGTCCTACGAGCAGTACTTC. It codes for CASSIGAWSYEQYF.

This sequence joins TRBV7-3 and TRBJ2-1; 7 nucleotides match TRBD1. The CDR3 runs to 13 residues. The germline gives CDR1 SGHTA, CDR2 FQGTGA. J gave up 7 bases and V 4 bases, and 4 bases lay outside the gene matches. CDR3 coding DNA: TGTGCCAGCAGCTATGCCAGGGGGAATGAGCAGTTCTTC. The encoded protein is CASSYARGNEQFF.

The chain employs TRBV6-1 and TRBJ1-1; TRBD1 matches at 7 bases. V was pared by 5 bases and J by 3 bases, with 9 bases of the junction left unmatched. CDR3 size: 15 residues. The V gene's germline CDR1 is MNHNS and CDR2 SASEGT. The CDR3 DNA reads as TGTGCCAGCAGTCGACAGGCCGGGACAGACACTGAAGCTTTCTTT. Translation gives CASSRQAGTDTEAFF.

This sequence joins TRBV7-2 and TRBJ1-4; unclear D gene. Germline lookup yields CDR1 SGHTA and CDR2 FQGNSA. Trimming left V 5 bases short and J 5 bases short, with 18 bases between. The CDR3 totals 16 residues. This CDR3 is CASSPNPTTLNEKLFF. The CDR3 DNA reads as TGTGCCAGCAGCCCCAACCCGACAACGTTGAATGAAAAACTGTTTTTT. Supplemented by reference TRBV7-2 and TRBJ1-4, the full variable domain reads GAGVSQSPSNKVTEKGKDVELRCDPISGHTALYWYRQSLGQGLEFLIYFQGNSAPDKSGLPSDRFSAERTGGSVSTLTIQRTQQEDSAVYLCASSPNPTTLNEKLFFGSGTQLSVL.

This rearrangement joins TRBV9 to TRBJ2-3; 8 nucleotides match TRBD2. V gave up 1 base and J gave up 2 bases; unmatched junction bases: 6. Germline CDR1 is SGDLS and CDR2 is YYNGEE. This CDR3 is 16 amino acids long. CDR3 bases: TGTGCCAGCAGCGTAAGCACCGGGAGGGCCACAGATACGCAGTATTTT. Translation gives CASSVSTGRATDTQYF. Full variable domain (missing parts from reference TRBV9 and TRBJ2-3): DSGVTQTPKHLITATGQRVTLRCSPRSGDLSVYWYQQSLDQGLQFLIQYYNGEERAKGNILERFSAQQFPDLHSELNLSSLELGDSALYFCASSVSTGRATDTQYFGPGTRLTVL.

On this clone: Additional DNA sequences in this sample encode the identical CDR3. The gene calls are TRBV7-3 and TRBJ2-1; 13 positions agree with TRBD2. The J segment lost 10 bases and the V segment lost 5 bases, leaving 8 bases of the junction unmatched. CDR1 and CDR2 (germline): SGHTA, FQGTGA. The CDR3 length is 15 residues. The CDR3 is CASSPTSGGAGEQFF. The DNA of the CDR3 is TGTGCCAGCAGCCCAACTAGCGGGGGGGCTGGGGAGCAGTTCTTC.

V gene TRBV7-9 combines with J gene TRBJ1-2; D might be TRBD1 (5 bases). This CDR3 comprises 14 residues. CDR1 SEHNR and CDR2 FQNEAQ come from the germline V gene (reference sequence). V lost 0 bases to trimming and J lost 2 bases, with 7 bases between them. CDR3 nucleotide sequence: TGTGCCAGCAGCTTAGCGTCAGGGAACTATGGCTACACCTTC. Its translation is CASSLASGNYGYTF.

The chain uses TRBV6-5 and TRBJ1-5; a possible D gene is TRBD1 (5 bases). Trimming stripped 6 bases from V and 5 bases from J, with 17 bases between. This CDR3 contains 15 residues. Germline V gene lookup returns CDR1 MNHEY and CDR2 SVGAGI. DNA for the CDR3: TGTGCCAGCAGACTTACAGGTCGGGGGGATCAGCCCCAGCATTTT. Its protein product is CASRLTGRGDQPQHF.

V gene TRBV6-1 combines with J gene TRBJ2-2; 7 bases agree with TRBD2. The V segment lost 3 bases and the J segment 8 bases; nucleotides outside the gene matches: 12. CDR1 is MNHNS, CDR2 SASEGT, per germline. This CDR3 is built from 16 residues. This CDR3 reads CASSDPGQGGKGELFF. CDR3 coding DNA: TGTGCCAGCAGTGATCCGGGGCAGGGAGGGAAAGGGGAGCTGTTTTTT.

This sequence joins TRBV7-8 and TRBJ1-1; a possible D gene is TRBD1 (6 bases). The CDR3 contains 18 residues. Germline V gene sequence: CDR1 SGHVS, CDR2 FQNEAQ. V was pared by 1 base and J by 5 bases, with 23 bases between. CDR3 nucleotides: TGTGCCAGCAGCTTAGTGGTGGGGGGCCCAAGGGGGGGAACTGAAGCTTTCTTT. Its protein product is CASSLVVGGPRGGTEAFF.

The rearrangement links TRBV5-4 to TRBJ1-2, with D maybe TRBD1 (5 bases). CDR3 length equals 14 residues. The V end was cut by 0 bases, the J end by 6 bases, with 12 bases between. Germline-derived CDR1 and CDR2 are SGHNT and YYREEE (reference sequence). The CDR3 DNA reads as TGTGCCAGCAGCTTGGGTACAGGAAGGGATGGCTACACCTTC. Translating it yields CASSLGTGRDGYTF.

The CDR3 reads CASSSDSYEQYF. DNA of the CDR3: TGTGCCAGCAGCTCGGACAGCTACGAGCAGTACTTC. The chain employs TRBV11-3 and TRBJ2-7; TRBD1 is a possible D gene (6 bases). This CDR3 is built from 12 residues. The V end lost 4 bases, the J end lost 3 bases, and 7 bases lay between the germline ends. Germline CDR1 SGHNT, CDR2 YENEEA.

V gene TRBV7-9 combines with J gene TRBJ2-7; possibly TRBD1 for D (5 bases). Germline loops: CDR1 SEHNR, CDR2 FQNEAQ (reference sequence). The CDR3 is 12 residues long. Trimming cost V 10 bases and J 0 bases, with 10 bases left between them. CDR3 residues: CATSDNSYEQYF. In DNA, the CDR3 is TGTGCCACCTCGGACAACTCCTACGAGCAGTACTTC.

The genes are TRBV6-1 and TRBJ1-1, with D uncertain. Germline assignment: CDR1 MNHNS and CDR2 SASEGT. V lost 1 base, J lost 4 bases, and 7 bases lay in between. The CDR3 sequence is 13 residues long. The DNA for the CDR3 is TGTGCCAGCAGTGAAGTCGGTGGCACTGAAGCTTTCTTT. The encoded protein is CASSEVGGTEAFF.

The chain links TRBV19 to TRBJ1-6, with 7 bases identical to TRBD1. Trimming cost V 6 bases and J 8 bases; bases outside gene matches: 13. Germline loops: CDR1 LNHDA, CDR2 SQIVND (reference sequence). This CDR3 is 16 amino acids long. CDR3 nucleotides: TGTGCCAGTAGCGAAGACCCGGGACAGTTTTATTCACCCCTCCACTTT. Protein: CASSEDPGQFYSPLHF.

The V gene is TRBV10-3, the J gene TRBJ2-5; D is possibly TRBD2 (5 bases). This CDR3 region has 14 residues. Trimming pared 2 bases from V and 1 base from J, leaving 8 bases between. From germline, CDR1 is ENHRY and CDR2 SYGVKD. The CDR3 nucleotides read TGTGCCATCAGTGAGATGGCGGGCCAAGAGACCCAGTACTTC. It translates to CAISEMAGQETQYF.

The chain links TRBV25-1 to TRBJ2-5; TRBD1 agrees at 8 bases. The germline CDR1 and CDR2 sequences are MGHDK and SYGVNS. CDR3 length equals 14 residues. Losses at the gene ends were 3 bases for V and 4 bases for J; bases not matched to a gene: 4. CDR3 protein: CASSDKTGVETQYF. The CDR3 DNA reads as TGTGCCAGCAGTGATAAGACAGGGGTAGAGACCCAGTACTTC.

The V call is TRBV6-1, the J call TRBJ2-5; possible D gene TRBD1, 6 bases. Germline CDR1 and CDR2: MNHNS and SASEGT. Trimming pared 11 bases from V and 4 bases from J, leaving 17 bases between. There are 13 residues in the CDR3. In nucleotides, the CDR3 is TGTGCCTGCGTAGTGAGAGGGGGAGAGACCCAGTACTTC. Amino acid sequence: CACVVRGGETQYF.